This TCR beta chain was identified during a study of blood T cell repertoires in COVID-19. For the study at large: PBMCs, B-cell-depleted T cells, or T cells were the source of the cDNA or gDNA that made up the material.

How the authors handled the data: Amplification from reference gene primers served as the basis for estimated nucleated cell counts. Libraries were prepared by immunoSEQ multiplex PCR; TCRdb keeps only in-frame clonotypes and omits some of them. V and J calls and clone size come straight from that table; D and trimming were deduced from the DNA. The data hold about 320,000 clones, with roughly 90% observed a single time. Donors were grouped by their self-reported clinical history. Within 2 weeks of study entry, exposed participants had contacted a PCR-confirmed or clinician-diagnosed COVID-19 case. The sample comprised PBMCs or T cells enriched from blood (not recorded which). The TCR sequence derives from a woman in her thirties who had been exposed to COVID-19.

The CDR3 spells CATSGPSGDQPQHF. The CDR3 bases are TGTGCCACCAGTGGCCCCTCGGGAGATCAGCCCCAGCATTTT. This chain joins TRBV24-1 and TRBJ1-5; D gene ambiguous. Germline loops: CDR1 KGHDR, CDR2 SFDVKD. V dropped 5 bases and J dropped 5 bases, with 12 bases sitting between them. This CDR3 spans 14 amino acids.